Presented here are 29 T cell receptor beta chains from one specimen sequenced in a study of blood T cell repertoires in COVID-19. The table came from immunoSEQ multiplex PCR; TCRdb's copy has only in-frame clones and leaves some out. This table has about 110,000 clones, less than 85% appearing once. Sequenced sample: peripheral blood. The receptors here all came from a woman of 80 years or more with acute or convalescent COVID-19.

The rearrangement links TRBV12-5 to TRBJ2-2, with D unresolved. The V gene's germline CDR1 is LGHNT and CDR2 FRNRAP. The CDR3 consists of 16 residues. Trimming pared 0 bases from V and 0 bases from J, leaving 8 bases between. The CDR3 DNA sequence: TGTGCTAGTGGTTTGGTGCTGGGCTCGAACACCGGGGAGCTGTTTTTT. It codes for CASGLVLGSNTGELFF.

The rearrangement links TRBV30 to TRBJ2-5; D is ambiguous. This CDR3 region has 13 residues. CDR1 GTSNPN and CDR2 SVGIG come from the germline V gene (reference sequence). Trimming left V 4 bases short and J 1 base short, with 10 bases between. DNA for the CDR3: TGTGCCTGGACTTATAATTCCCAAGAGACCCAGTACTTC. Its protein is CAWTYNSQETQYF.

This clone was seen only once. The CDR3 region is CASSLTFRGRGSPLHF. In nucleotides, the CDR3 is TGTGCCAGCAGCTTAACTTTCCGTGGCCGGGGATCACCCCTCCACTTT. This chain joins TRBV7-2 and TRBJ1-6; D unclear. V was shortened by 2 bases and J by 10 bases, with 18 bases between the two germline ends. Germline-derived CDR1 and CDR2 are SGHTA and FQGNSA. The CDR3 has 16 residues.

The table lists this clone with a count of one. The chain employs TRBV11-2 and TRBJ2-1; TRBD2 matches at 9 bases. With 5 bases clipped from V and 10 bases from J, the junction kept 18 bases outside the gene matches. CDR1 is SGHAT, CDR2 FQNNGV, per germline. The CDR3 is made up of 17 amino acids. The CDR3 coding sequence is TGTGCCAGCAGCACGACTCAAAGCGGCCTAGCGGGGAACGAGCAGTTCTTC. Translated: CASSTTQSGLAGNEQFF.

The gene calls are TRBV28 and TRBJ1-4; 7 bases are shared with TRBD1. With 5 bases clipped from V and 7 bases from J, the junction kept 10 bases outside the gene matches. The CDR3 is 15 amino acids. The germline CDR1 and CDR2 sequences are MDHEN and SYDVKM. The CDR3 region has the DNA TGTGCCAGCAGTACCCCGACAGGGTATAGTGAAAAACTGTTTTTT. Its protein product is CASSTPTGYSEKLFF.

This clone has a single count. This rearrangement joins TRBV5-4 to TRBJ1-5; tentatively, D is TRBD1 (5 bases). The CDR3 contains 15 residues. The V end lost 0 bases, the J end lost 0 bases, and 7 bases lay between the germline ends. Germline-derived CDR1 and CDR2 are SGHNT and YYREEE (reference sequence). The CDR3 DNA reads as TGTGCCAGCAGCTTGGGACAGCTTAGCAATCAGCCCCAGCATTTT. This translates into CASSLGQLSNQPQHF.

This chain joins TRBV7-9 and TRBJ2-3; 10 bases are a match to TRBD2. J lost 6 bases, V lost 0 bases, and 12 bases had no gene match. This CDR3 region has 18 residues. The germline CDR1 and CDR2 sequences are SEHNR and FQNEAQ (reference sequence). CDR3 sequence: CASSLASGGTSGMDTQYF. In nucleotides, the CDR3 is TGTGCCAGCAGCTTAGCGAGCGGGGGTACTAGCGGGATGGATACGCAGTATTTT.

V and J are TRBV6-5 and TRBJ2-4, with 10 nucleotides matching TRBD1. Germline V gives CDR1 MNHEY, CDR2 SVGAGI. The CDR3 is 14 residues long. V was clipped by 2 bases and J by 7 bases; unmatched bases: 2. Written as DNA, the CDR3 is TGTGCCAGCAGTTACGCGGACAGGGGGAACATTCAGTACTTC. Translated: CASSYADRGNIQYF.

CDR3 bases: TGTGCCTGGAGTGTACCGGGGGGCATCCATTCACCCCTCCACTTT. Translating gives CAWSVPGGIHSPLHF. This rearrangement joins TRBV30 to TRBJ1-6; D is possibly TRBD1 (6 bases). The germline V and J ends were trimmed by 0 bases and 8 bases, with 14 bases remaining between them. CDR1 and CDR2 (germline): GTSNPN, SVGIG (reference sequence). The CDR3 is 15 amino acids.

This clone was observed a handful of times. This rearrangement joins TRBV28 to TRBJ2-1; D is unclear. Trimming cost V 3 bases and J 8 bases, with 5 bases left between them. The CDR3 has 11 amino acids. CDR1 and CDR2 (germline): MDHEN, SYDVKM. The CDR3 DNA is TGTGCCAGCAGTTTGACTGATGAGCAGTTCTTC. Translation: CASSLTDEQFF.

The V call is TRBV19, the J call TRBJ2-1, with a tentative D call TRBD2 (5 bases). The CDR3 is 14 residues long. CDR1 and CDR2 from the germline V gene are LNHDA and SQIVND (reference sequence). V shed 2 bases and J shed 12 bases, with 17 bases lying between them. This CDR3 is CASSIPDRRAGQFF. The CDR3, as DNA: TGTGCCAGTAGTATACCTGACCGGCGGGCCGGGCAGTTCTTC.

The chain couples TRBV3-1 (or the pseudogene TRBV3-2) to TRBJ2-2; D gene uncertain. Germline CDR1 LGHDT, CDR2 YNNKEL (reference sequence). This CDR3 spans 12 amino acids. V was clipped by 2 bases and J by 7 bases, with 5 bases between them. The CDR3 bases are TGTGCCAGCAGCCAAACGAGCGGGGAGCTGTTTTTT. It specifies CASSQTSGELFF.

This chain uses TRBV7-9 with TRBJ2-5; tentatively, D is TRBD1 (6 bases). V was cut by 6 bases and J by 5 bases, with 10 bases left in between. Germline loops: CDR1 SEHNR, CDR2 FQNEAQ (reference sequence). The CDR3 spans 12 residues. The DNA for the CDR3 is TGTGCCAGCAGTTACAGGGTTGAGACCCAGTACTTC. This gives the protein CASSYRVETQYF. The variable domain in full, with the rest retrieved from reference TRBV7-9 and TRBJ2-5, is DTGVSQNPRHKITKRGQNVTFRCDPISEHNRLYWYRQTLGQGPEFLTYFQNEAQLEKSRLLSDRFSAERPKGSFSTLEIQRTEQGDSAMYLCASSYRVETQYFGPGTRLLVL.

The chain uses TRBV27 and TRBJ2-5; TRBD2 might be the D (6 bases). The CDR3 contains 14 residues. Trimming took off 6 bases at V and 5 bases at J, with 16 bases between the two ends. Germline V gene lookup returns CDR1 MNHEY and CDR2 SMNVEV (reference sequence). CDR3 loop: CASSMEGRRETQYF. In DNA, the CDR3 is TGTGCCAGCAGCATGGAGGGGCGACGGGAGACCCAGTACTTC.

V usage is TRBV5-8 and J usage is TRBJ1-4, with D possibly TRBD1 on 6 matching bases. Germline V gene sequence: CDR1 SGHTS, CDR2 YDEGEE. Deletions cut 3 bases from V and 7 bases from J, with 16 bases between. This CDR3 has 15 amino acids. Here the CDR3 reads CASSWNGGSGEKLFF. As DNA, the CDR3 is TGTGCCAGCAGCTGGAATGGGGGCTCGGGTGAAAAACTGTTTTTT.

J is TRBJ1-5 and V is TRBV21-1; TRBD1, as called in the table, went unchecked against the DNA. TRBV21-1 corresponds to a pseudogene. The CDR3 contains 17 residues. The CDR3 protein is CASSKDGRTGCNQPQHF. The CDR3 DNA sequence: TGTGCCAGCAGCAAAGACGGGAGGACAGGGTGCAATCAGCCCCAGCATTTT.

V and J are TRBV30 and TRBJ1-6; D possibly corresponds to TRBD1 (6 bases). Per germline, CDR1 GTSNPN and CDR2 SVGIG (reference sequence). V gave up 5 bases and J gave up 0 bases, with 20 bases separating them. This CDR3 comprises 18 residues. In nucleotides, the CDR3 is TGTGCCTGGGGGTCCCTACAGGGTAGAAGCTCCTATAATTCACCCCTCCACTTT. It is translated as CAWGSLQGRSSYNSPLHF.

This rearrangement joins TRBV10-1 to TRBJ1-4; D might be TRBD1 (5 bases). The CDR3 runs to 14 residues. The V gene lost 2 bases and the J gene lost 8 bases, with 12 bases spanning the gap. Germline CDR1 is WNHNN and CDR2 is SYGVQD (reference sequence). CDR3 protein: CASSEGGWGEKLFF. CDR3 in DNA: TGCGCCAGCAGTGAGGGCGGTTGGGGCGAAAAACTGTTTTTT.

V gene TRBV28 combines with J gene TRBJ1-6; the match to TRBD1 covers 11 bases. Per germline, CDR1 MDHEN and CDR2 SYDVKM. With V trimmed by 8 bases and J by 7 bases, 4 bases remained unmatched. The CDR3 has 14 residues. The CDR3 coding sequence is TGTGCCAGCCGGGGGACAGGGGGGAATTCACCCCTCCACTTT. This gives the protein CASRGTGGNSPLHF.

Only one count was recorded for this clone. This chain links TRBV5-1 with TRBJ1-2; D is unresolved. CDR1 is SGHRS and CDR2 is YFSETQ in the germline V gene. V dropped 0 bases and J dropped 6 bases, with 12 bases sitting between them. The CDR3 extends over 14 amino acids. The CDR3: CASSLEGPEDGYTF. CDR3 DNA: TGCGCCAGCAGCTTGGAAGGTCCTGAGGATGGCTACACCTTC.

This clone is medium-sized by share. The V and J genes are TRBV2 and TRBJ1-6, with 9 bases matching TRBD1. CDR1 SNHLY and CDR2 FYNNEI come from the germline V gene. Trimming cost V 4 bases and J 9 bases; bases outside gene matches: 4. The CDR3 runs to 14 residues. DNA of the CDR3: TGTGCCAGCAGTGGCACAGGGGGCGGTTCACCCCTCCACTTT. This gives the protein CASSGTGGGSPLHF.

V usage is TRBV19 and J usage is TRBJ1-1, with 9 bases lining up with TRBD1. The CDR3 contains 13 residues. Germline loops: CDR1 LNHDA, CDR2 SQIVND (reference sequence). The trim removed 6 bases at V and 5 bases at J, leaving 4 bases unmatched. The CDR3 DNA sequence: TGTGCCAGTAGGGGACAGGGAGATACTGAAGCTTTCTTT. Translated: CASRGQGDTEAFF.

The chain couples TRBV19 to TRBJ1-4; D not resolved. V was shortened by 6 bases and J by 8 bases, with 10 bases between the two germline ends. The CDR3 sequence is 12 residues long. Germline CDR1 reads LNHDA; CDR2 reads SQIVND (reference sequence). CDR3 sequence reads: CASRPSPEKLFF. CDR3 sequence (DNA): TGTGCCAGTAGACCAAGCCCGGAAAAACTGTTTTTT.

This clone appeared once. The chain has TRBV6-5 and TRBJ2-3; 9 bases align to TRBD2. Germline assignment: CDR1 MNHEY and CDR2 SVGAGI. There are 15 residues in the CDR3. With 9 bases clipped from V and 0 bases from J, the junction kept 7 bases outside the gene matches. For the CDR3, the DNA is TGTGCCAGTATGGAAGCGGGAGGAAGCACAGATACGCAGTATTTT. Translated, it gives CASMEAGGSTDTQYF.

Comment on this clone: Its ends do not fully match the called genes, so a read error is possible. CDR3 in amino acids: CASRRQGSYSSPLHF. In DNA, the CDR3 is TGTGCCAGCAGAAGACAGGGATCATATAGTTCACCCCTCCACTTT. The V call is TRBV6-5, the J call TRBJ1-6; 7 bases map to TRBD1. This CDR3 is 15 amino acids long. CDR1 and CDR2 (germline): MNHEY, SVGAGI.

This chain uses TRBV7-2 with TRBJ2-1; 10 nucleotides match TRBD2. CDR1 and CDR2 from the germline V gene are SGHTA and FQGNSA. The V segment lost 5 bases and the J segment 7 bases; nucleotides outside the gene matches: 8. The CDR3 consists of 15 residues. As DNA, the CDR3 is TGTGCCAGCAGCCCCTATAGCGGGAGGTTGAATGAGCAGTTCTTC. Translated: CASSPYSGRLNEQFF.

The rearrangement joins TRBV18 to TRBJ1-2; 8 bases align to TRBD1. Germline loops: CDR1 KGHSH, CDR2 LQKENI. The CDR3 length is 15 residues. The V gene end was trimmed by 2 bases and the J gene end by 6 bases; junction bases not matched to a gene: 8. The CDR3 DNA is TGTGCCAGCTCACCAGAGGACAGGGTATCCGATGGCTACACCTTC. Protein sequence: CASSPEDRVSDGYTF.

CDR3 loop: CASSPVAGGQETQYF. CDR3 DNA sequence: TGTGCCAGCTCACCAGTAGCGGGGGGCCAAGAGACCCAGTACTTC. This chain links TRBV18 with TRBJ2-5; 10 bases match TRBD2. Trimming at V came to 2 bases and at J to 1 base, leaving 1 base not matched to a gene. This CDR3 contains 15 residues. Germline V gene lookup returns CDR1 KGHSH and CDR2 LQKENI. Drawing the rest from reference TRBV18 and TRBJ2-5, the complete variable domain is NAGVMQNPRHLVRRRGQEARLRCSPMKGHSHVYWYRQLPEEGLKFMVYLQKENIIDESGMPKERFSAEFPKEGPSILRIQQVVRGDSAAYFCASSPVAGGQETQYFGPGTRLLVL.

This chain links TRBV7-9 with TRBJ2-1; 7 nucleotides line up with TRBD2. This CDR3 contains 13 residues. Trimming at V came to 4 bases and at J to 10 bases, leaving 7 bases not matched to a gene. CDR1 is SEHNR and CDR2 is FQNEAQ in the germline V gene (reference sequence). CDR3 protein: CASSSISGWEQFF. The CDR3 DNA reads TGTGCCAGCAGCTCAATTAGCGGGTGGGAGCAGTTCTTC.